Each of the 8 T cell receptor beta chains below was sequenced from the same sample in a study of vaccination effects on CD4 cells after COVID-19. CD4+ T cells were isolated after less than 13 days of culture. Two doses of BNT162b2 or mRNA-1273 vaccine were administered to participants. The table came from immunoSEQ multiplex PCR; TCRdb's copy has only in-frame clones and leaves some out. This table has around 47,000 clones, about three quarters appearing once. These receptors' targets are unknown. Sequences were derived from CD4+ T cells from PBMCs cultured without peptide, sampled after COVID-19 vaccination. These receptors all come from a human donor who received a COVID-19 vaccine.

V usage is TRBV5-4 and J usage is TRBJ2-7; D is undetermined. Trimming removed 4 bases at V and 4 bases at J, with 18 bases between. CDR1 SGHNT and CDR2 YYREEE come from the germline V gene (reference sequence). The CDR3 runs 15 residues. CDR3 loop: CASSHSSRSIYEQYF. CDR3 nucleotide sequence: TGTGCCAGCAGCCACTCGAGCAGGAGCATTTACGAGCAGTACTTC.

This clone was observed once. The V gene is TRBV5-5, the J gene TRBJ2-7; 8 positions agree with TRBD1. Germline-derived CDR1 and CDR2 are SGHKS and YYEKEE (reference sequence). The CDR3 sequence is 16 residues long. After removal of 7 bases from V and 1 base from J, the junction contained 13 bases not matched to a gene. The CDR3 is CASGGGGQGLSYEQYF. CDR3 bases: TGTGCCAGCGGCGGAGGAGGACAGGGCCTTTCCTACGAGCAGTACTTC.

The chain employs TRBV9 and TRBJ2-1; D is tentatively TRBD1 or TRBD2 (5 bases each). V lost 1 base, J lost 2 bases, and 13 bases lay in between. The CDR3 sequence is 16 residues long. The germline CDR1 and CDR2 sequences are SGDLS and YYNGEE. In DNA, the CDR3 is TGTGCCAGCAGCGTACAGGCAGGGAGCACCTACAATGAGCAGTTCTTC. It encodes CASSVQAGSTYNEQFF.

V usage is TRBV4-1 and J usage is TRBJ1-6; TRBD1 might be the D (5 bases). Per the germline V gene, CDR1 is MGHRA and CDR2 is YSYEKL. The ends were cut back, 3 bases at V and 6 bases at J, with 6 bases in the middle. The CDR3 covers 13 residues. The CDR3 here is CASSQGVNSPLHF. DNA of the CDR3: TGCGCCAGCAGCCAGGGGGTTAATTCACCCCTCCACTTT.

The chain couples TRBV18 to TRBJ1-1; no firm D call. CDR3 length: 13 amino acids. Germline-derived CDR1 and CDR2 are KGHSH and LQKENI. V was shortened by 0 bases and J by 8 bases, with 10 bases between the two germline ends. The CDR3, as DNA: TGTGCCAGCTCACCACCGGTGGCTTTAGAAGCTTTCTTT. Its protein product is CASSPPVALEAFF. The whole variable domain, remainder taken from reference TRBV18 and TRBJ1-1, is NAGVMQNPRHLVRRRGQEARLRCSPMKGHSHVYWYRQLPEEGLKFMVYLQKENIIDESGMPKERFSAEFPKEGPSILRIQQVVRGDSAAYFCASSPPVALEAFFGQGTRLTVV.

In its sample, this clone was seen once. The V gene is TRBV6-5, the J gene TRBJ2-3; 7 nucleotides match TRBD1. Trimming took 6 bases from V and 4 from J; bases not matched to a gene: 10. The CDR3 consists of 15 residues. Germline V gives CDR1 MNHEY, CDR2 SVGAGI. The CDR3 bases are TGTGCCAGCAGGAAGGGGACAGAATCCCCAGATACGCAGTATTTT. It specifies CASRKGTESPDTQYF.

The chain couples TRBV2 to TRBJ2-1, with 8 bases fitting TRBD2. The CDR3 length is 15 residues. J lost 4 bases, V lost 6 bases, and 8 bases had no gene match. Germline V gene data show CDR1 as SNHLY and CDR2 as FYNNEI. In DNA, the CDR3 is TGTGCCAGCAGCCCGAAAACTAGCGGATACAATGAGCAGTTCTTC. This gives the protein CASSPKTSGYNEQFF.

The chain carries TRBV18 and TRBJ1-5; 10 nucleotides agree with TRBD1. The CDR3 is 15 residues long. The V and J ends lost 4 bases and 4 bases, in that order; junction bases with no gene match: 4. Looked up from germline, CDR1 is KGHSH and CDR2 is LQKENI. The CDR3 here is CASSLGTGVNQPQHF. The CDR3 DNA follows: TGTGCCAGCTCACTAGGGACAGGGGTGAATCAGCCCCAGCATTTT.